This TCR beta chain was observed in a study of CD8+ T cells in alopecia areata. The sample's treatment: oral pan-JAK inhibitor, 5-10 mg twice daily. This CDR3 has 16 amino acids. Trimming took off 0 bases at V and 0 bases at J, with 10 bases between the two ends. Germline V gives CDR1 SGHRS, CDR2 YFSETQ. This clone was seen a few times. RNA was isolated and reverse transcribed to cDNA, the sequencing template. The method was immunoSEQ multiplex PCR; TCRdb's version includes in-frame clones alone and lacks a portion of them. Of roughly 190,000 clones listed, more than 55% are singletons. The sequenced sample was CD4+ T cells sorted from blood, obtained at week 4, from a patient treated with tofacitinib. The chain recombines TRBV5-1 with TRBJ1-3; TRBD1 might be the D (5 bases). This TCR came from a human donor with alopecia areata. The CDR3 sequence: CASSLEGSRSGNTIYF. The CDR3 bases are TGCGCCAGCAGCTTGGAGGGGTCCCGCTCTGGAAACACCATATATTTT. Full variable domain (remainder filled in from reference TRBV5-1 and TRBJ1-3): KAGVTQTPRYLIKTRGQQVTLSCSPISGHRSVSWYQQTPGQGLQFLFEYFSETQRNKGNFPGRFSGRQFSNSRSEMNVSTLELGDSALYLCASSLEGSRSGNTIYFGEGSWLTVV.